This T cell receptor (beta chain) was observed in a study of Ad26.COV2.S vaccination and SARS-CoV-2 variants. Sequencing used immunoSEQ multiplex PCR; TCRdb keeps in-frame clones, though not all of them. Of a few hundred thousand clones detected, more than 80% appear once; the ten largest clones hold 12%. Trimming removed 2 bases at V and 7 bases at J, with 9 bases between. CDR1 MNHEY and CDR2 SVGEGT come from the germline V gene. The CDR3 runs to 13 residues. Points on this clone: Its cognate antigen is unknown.

Study-level findings and limits: Vaccinees reportedly had broad spike-specific CD8+ and CD4+ T cell responses.

The treatment denotes: roughly 19 received Ad26.COV2.S at low or high dose, single or two shots; several received placebo; per-sample allocation not given. Sample collection was performed on day 63 after the first vaccine or placebo injection. Within Boston, the person who donated was an adult of 18-55 years. The receptor comes from a person between 18 and 59 years old who received the Ad26.COV2.S COVID-19 vaccine or a placebo. This sample comprised peripheral blood, obtained in a trial of Ad26.COV2.S vaccine versus placebo. The V gene is TRBV6-2 or TRBV6-3, the J gene TRBJ2-1; D is ambiguous. CDR3 sequence: CASSYERWNEQFF. CDR3 nucleotides: TGTGCCAGCAGTTACGAACGGTGGAATGAGCAGTTCTTC.